One and the same sample provided the 16 T cell receptor beta chains below, sequenced in a study of T cells expressing NK-cell markers. TCRdb re-called the 5' RACE reads; one entry per CDR3 protein, DNA not given. This listing includes about 440,000 distinct CDR3 sequences. Sequencing input: blood T cells: a sorted CD56 or NKG2C T cell subset, CD4+ or CD8+ T cells, or bulk PBMC T cells (not recorded which). All receptors come from a woman aged 18-69 years in good health.

V and J are TRBV3-1 and TRBJ2-3. Germline V gives CDR1 LGHDT, CDR2 YNNKEL (reference sequence). The CDR3 length is 15 residues. The CDR3 spells CASSQKVTTVDTQYF.

This chain joins TRBV27 and TRBJ2-2. The CDR3 length is 13 residues. Germline V lookup: CDR1 MNHEY, CDR2 SMNVEV (reference sequence). This CDR3 reads CASSTTRTGELFF.

The chain couples TRBV7-2 to TRBJ1-6; TCRdb's assignment of TRBD1 cannot be checked, as there is no DNA. This CDR3 region has 17 residues. Germline V gene data show CDR1 as SGHTA and CDR2 as FQGNSA. CDR3 loop: CASSGIQGAVYRSPLHF.

J is TRBJ1-1 and V is TRBV7-2; TCRdb indicates TRBD1, and absent DNA this call remains unverified. The germline V gene has CDR1 SGHTA and CDR2 FQGNSA. This CDR3 has 14 residues. The CDR3 sequence: CASTPVGGVTEAFF.

V usage is TRBV14 and J usage is TRBJ2-1; TCRdb gives TRBD2 as the D gene, but with no DNA this cannot be confirmed. The CDR3 length is 16 residues. Germline V gives CDR1 SGHDN, CDR2 FVKESK. The CDR3: CASSPRRGGHYNEQFF.

The V call is TRBV11-2, the J call TRBJ2-4; TCRdb lists TRBD2, though no DNA is available to test this call. Germline V gene lookup returns CDR1 SGHAT and CDR2 FQNNGV. There are 16 residues in the CDR3. CDR3 amino acids: CASSLSGRAVGNIQYF.

The chain has TRBV6-1 and TRBJ1-1; TCRdb picks TRBD1, but there is no DNA to check that call. Germline V CDR1 and CDR2: MNHNS, SASEGT. The CDR3 runs to 15 residues. CDR3 loop: CASRGDRTQNTEAFF.

V gene TRBV18 combines with J gene TRBJ1-1. The germline V gene has CDR1 KGHSH and CDR2 LQKENI. CDR3 size: 16 residues. This CDR3 reads CASSPHGGGWNTEAFF.

The chain has TRBV12-3 or TRBV12-4 and TRBJ2-3; no DNA is available, so the TRBD1 call from TCRdb remains unchecked. This CDR3 comprises 13 residues. This chain's CDR3 is CASNLGGGDTQYF.

CDR3 sequence: CASSTQDPPQHF. The gene calls are TRBV19 and TRBJ1-5. Looked up from germline, CDR1 is LNHDA and CDR2 is SQIVND (reference sequence). This CDR3 spans 12 amino acids. Filled out from reference TRBV19 and TRBJ1-5, the complete variable domain reads DGGITQSPKYLFRKEGQNVTLSCEQNLNHDAMYWYRQDPGQGLRLIYYSQIVNDFQKGDIAEGYSVSREKKESFPLTVTSAQKNPTAFYLCASSTQDPPQHFGDGTRLSIL.

The chain employs TRBV9 and TRBJ1-1; the D call from TCRdb, TRBD1, cannot be confirmed without DNA. The CDR3 is made up of 16 amino acids. In germline, CDR1 is SGDLS, CDR2 YYNGEE. The chain's CDR3 is CASRPGGSWGDTEAFF.

The chain recombines TRBV12-3 or TRBV12-4 with TRBJ1-1. This CDR3 spans 16 amino acids. This chain's CDR3 is CASSKRSGPRTTEAFF.

The rearrangement joins TRBV2 to TRBJ2-1; TCRdb names TRBD1, which stays unverified in the absence of DNA. The CDR3 is 13 residues long. In germline, CDR1 is SNHLY, CDR2 FYNNEI. This CDR3 is CASRSTGINEQFF.

The chain recombines TRBV4-3 with TRBJ2-3; TCRdb names TRBD1, which stays unverified in the absence of DNA. The length of the CDR3 is 12 residues. CDR1 and CDR2 (germline): LGHNA, YSLEER. This CDR3 is CASSHPGDTQYF.

The chain links TRBV12-3 or TRBV12-4 to TRBJ2-3. The CDR3 spans 11 residues. CDR3 in amino acids: CASSSTDTQYF.

The chain has TRBV6-2 or TRBV6-3 and TRBJ1-5; the D call from TCRdb, TRBD1, cannot be confirmed without DNA. The CDR3 has 14 amino acids. Per the germline V gene, CDR1 is MNHEY and CDR2 is SVGEGT. CDR3 sequence reads: CASSTGVDNQPQHF.